The clone carrying this TCR beta chain was detected many times. This entry is derived from a study of T cells in Graves' hyperthyroidism and ophthalmopathy. For the study at large: Peripheral blood was collected at initial diagnosis, before any treatment.

Amplification of TCR beta CDR3 regions was performed using RNA transcripts as template. The HTBI primer set served for first-round RT-PCR of the TCR CDR3. MiXCR, applied by TCRdb to the multiplex PCR reads, yields one record per CDR3 protein. The sample shows 600,000 to 700,000 distinct CDR3 sequences, about 14% of them seen only once. Germline V CDR1 and CDR2: GTSNPN, SVGIG (reference sequence). Trimming stripped 3 bases from V and 5 bases from J, with 13 bases between. The CDR3 spans 13 residues. This TCR derives from a middle-aged woman with Graves' ophthalmopathy. This chain connects TRBV30 to TRBJ2-5, with TRBD2 as a possible D gene (6 bases). Material for sequencing was blood. CDR3 nucleotide sequence: TGTGCCTGGAGCCTCGCGGAGGGGGAGACCCAGTACTTC. Amino acids: CAWSLAEGETQYF.